The rows below give T cell receptor beta chains drawn from one sample of a study of CD8+CD57+ T cells in acquired aplastic anemia. Each CDR3 protein is one row after TCRdb ran MiXCR on the reads. Among about 160,000 distinct CDR3 sequences listed, roughly 45% were seen once. Sequencing input: sorted CD4+, CD8+, or CD8+CD57+ T cells (not recorded which) from PBMCs. These receptors were taken from a human donor in good health. Each CDR3 is given with its conserved first and last residue. The order of the fields is clone size, J gene, CDR3 length, D gene, V gene, CDR3 DNA, CDR3 protein. A D gene is named only where the DNA matches it firmly. Size tells how often a clone was seen (once, few, many) or the class of an expanded clone, and some rows leave it out.

clone_size: few
j_call: TRBJ1-1
cdr3_length: 17
d_call: .
v_call: TRBV9
cdr3_nt: TGTGCCAGCAGCGGGACCACTGGGGGGCTATCGTACACTGAAGCTTTCTTT
cdr3_aa: CASSGTTGGLSYTEAFF

clone_size: many
j_call: TRBJ2-2
cdr3_length: 15
d_call: .
v_call: TRBV9
cdr3_nt: TGTGCCAGCAGCGTAGCCGTCCTCGACACCGGGGAGCTGTTTTTT
cdr3_aa: CASSVAVLDTGELFF

clone_size: .
j_call: TRBJ1-2
cdr3_length: 14
d_call: TRBD1
v_call: TRBV10-2
cdr3_nt: TGCGCCAGCTGCTTGACAGGGAGAGAATTTGGCTACACCTTC
cdr3_aa: CASCLTGREFGYTF

clone_size: .
j_call: TRBJ2-6
cdr3_length: 16
d_call: TRBD1
v_call: TRBV20-1
cdr3_nt: TGCAGTGCTAGAGTTTTACAGGGGGCGGGGGCCAACGTCCTGACTTTC
cdr3_aa: CSARVLQGAGANVLTF

clone_size: .
j_call: TRBJ1-3
cdr3_length: 15
d_call: .
v_call: TRBV2
cdr3_nt: TGTGCCAGCAGTGAAGCCGGGGCCCGTTGGGACACCATATATTTT
cdr3_aa: CASSEAGARWDTIYF

clone_size: .
j_call: TRBJ2-2
cdr3_length: 18
d_call: TRBD2
v_call: TRBV7-6
cdr3_nt: TGTGCCAGCAGCCTACGGGATGCCGGACTAGCGGGCACCGGGGAGCTGTTTTTT
cdr3_aa: CASSLRDAGLAGTGELFF

clone_size: few
j_call: TRBJ2-7
cdr3_length: 14
d_call: .
v_call: TRBV7-3
cdr3_nt: TGTGCCAGCAGCCGTACGACCTTGGGGTACGAGCAGTACTTC
cdr3_aa: CASSRTTLGYEQYF

clone_size: many
j_call: TRBJ1-5
cdr3_length: 14
d_call: .
v_call: TRBV6-1
cdr3_nt: TGTGCCACCACGGGGGTTATTAGCAATCAGCCCCAGCATTTT
cdr3_aa: CATTGVISNQPQHF

clone_size: few
j_call: TRBJ2-7
cdr3_length: 15
d_call: .
v_call: TRBV7-8
cdr3_nt: TGTGCCAGCAGCTTGTACGACGGAAGCTACGGCGAGCAGTACTTC
cdr3_aa: CASSLYDGSYGEQYF

clone_size: few
j_call: TRBJ2-7
cdr3_length: 17
d_call: TRBD2
v_call: TRBV2
cdr3_nt: TGTGCCAGCACCGAACGGCTAGCGGGAGGGTTGTCATACGAGCAGTACTTC
cdr3_aa: CASTERLAGGLSYEQYF

clone_size: few
j_call: TRBJ2-7
cdr3_length: 15
d_call: .
v_call: TRBV3-1
cdr3_nt: TGTGCCAGCAGCCCAGCGGGCTCAAGCTCCTACGAGCAGTACTTC
cdr3_aa: CASSPAGSSSYEQYF

clone_size: .
j_call: TRBJ2-7
cdr3_length: 16
d_call: .
v_call: TRBV14
cdr3_nt: TGTGCCAGCAGCCAAGGGTGGGCTGCCGACTCCTACGAGCAGTACTTC
cdr3_aa: CASSQGWAADSYEQYF

clone_size: many
j_call: TRBJ2-1
cdr3_length: 15
d_call: .
v_call: TRBV4-3
cdr3_nt: TGCGCCAGCAGCTACGGGACTGAAACCTACAATGAGCAGTTCTTC
cdr3_aa: CASSYGTETYNEQFF

clone_size: .
j_call: TRBJ2-7
cdr3_length: 14
d_call: .
v_call: TRBV5-6
cdr3_nt: TGTGCCAGCACCACCGCCGGTCTGACCTACGAGCAGTACTTC
cdr3_aa: CASTTAGLTYEQYF

clone_size: few
j_call: TRBJ2-2
cdr3_length: 13
d_call: .
v_call: TRBV18
cdr3_nt: TGTGCCAGCTCTCCACTGACGTTCGGGGAGCTGTTTTTT
cdr3_aa: CASSPLTFGELFF

clone_size: .
j_call: TRBJ2-2
cdr3_length: 18
d_call: .
v_call: TRBV6-1
cdr3_nt: TGTGCCAGCAGCCCGGGCTCCTCTACAAGGGGCTCAACCGGGGAGCTGTTTTTT
cdr3_aa: CASSPGSSTRGSTGELFF

clone_size: .
j_call: TRBJ2-5
cdr3_length: 16
d_call: TRBD2
v_call: TRBV7-2
cdr3_nt: TGTGCCAGCAGCTTAGTTGTACTAGCGGGGCAAGAGACCCAGTACTTC
cdr3_aa: CASSLVVLAGQETQYF

clone_size: few
j_call: TRBJ1-6
cdr3_length: 13
d_call: .
v_call: TRBV15
cdr3_nt: TGTGCCACCAGCAGCTCGGCGAATTCACCCCTCCACTTT
cdr3_aa: CATSSSANSPLHF

clone_size: many
j_call: TRBJ2-5
cdr3_length: 17
d_call: TRBD1
v_call: TRBV4-3
cdr3_nt: TGCGCCAGCAGCCAAGAAGTGGGAGGGACAGGGAGGGAGACCCAGTACTTC
cdr3_aa: CASSQEVGGTGRETQYF

clone_size: many
j_call: TRBJ2-1
cdr3_length: 15
d_call: .
v_call: TRBV10-3
cdr3_nt: TGTGCCACTCTTTACACGAGGGGCCAGTACAATGAGCAGTTCTTC
cdr3_aa: CATLYTRGQYNEQFF

clone_size: .
j_call: TRBJ2-7
cdr3_length: 12
d_call: .
v_call: TRBV19
cdr3_nt: TGTGCCAGTAGCCCTACCGGGGACGAGCAGTACTTC
cdr3_aa: CASSPTGDEQYF

clone_size: many
j_call: TRBJ1-2
cdr3_length: 15
d_call: TRBD1
v_call: TRBV5-1
cdr3_nt: TGCGCCAGCAGCTTGGTGGTCACAGGGGCTGCTGGCTACACCTTC
cdr3_aa: CASSLVVTGAAGYTF

clone_size: .
j_call: TRBJ2-1
cdr3_length: 17
d_call: TRBD1
v_call: TRBV9
cdr3_nt: TGTGCCAGCAGCGTTGAGGGGACAGGGGTGTCCTACAATGAGCAGTTCTTC
cdr3_aa: CASSVEGTGVSYNEQFF

clone_size: .
j_call: TRBJ2-2
cdr3_length: 14
d_call: .
v_call: TRBV10-2
cdr3_nt: TGCGCCAGCAAAAGGGATACGAACACCGGGGAGCTGTTTTTT
cdr3_aa: CASKRDTNTGELFF

clone_size: few
j_call: TRBJ1-2
cdr3_length: 12
d_call: .
v_call: TRBV28
cdr3_nt: TGTGCCAGCAGGGGGGAGGGCTATGGCTACACCTTC
cdr3_aa: CASRGEGYGYTF

clone_size: .
j_call: TRBJ1-2
cdr3_length: 14
d_call: .
v_call: TRBV5-6
cdr3_nt: TGTGCCAGCAGCTCCGGGACGGGAAACTGTGGCTACACCTTC
cdr3_aa: CASSSGTGNCGYTF

clone_size: few
j_call: TRBJ1-3
cdr3_length: 17
d_call: TRBD1
v_call: TRBV12-3/TRBV12-4
cdr3_nt: TGTGCCAGCAGAAGGGACAGGGGAGGGGGTACTGGAAACACCATATATTTT
cdr3_aa: CASRRDRGGGTGNTIYF

clone_size: few
j_call: TRBJ1-2
cdr3_length: 15
d_call: TRBD1
v_call: TRBV4-3
cdr3_nt: TGCGCCAGCAGCCAAGGGGACAGCAAAAACTATGGCTACACCTTC
cdr3_aa: CASSQGDSKNYGYTF

clone_size: many
j_call: TRBJ1-2
cdr3_length: 13
d_call: .
v_call: TRBV20-1
cdr3_nt: TGCAGTGCCGCGGGACGGGTATCGAATGGCTACACCTTC
cdr3_aa: CSAAGRVSNGYTF

clone_size: .
j_call: TRBJ2-1
cdr3_length: 16
d_call: TRBD2
v_call: TRBV4-3
cdr3_nt: TGCGCCAGCAGCCAAGATCGGCTAGCGGGGGCCAATGAGCAGTTCTTC
cdr3_aa: CASSQDRLAGANEQFF

clone_size: .
j_call: TRBJ2-1
cdr3_length: 14
d_call: .
v_call: TRBV11-1
cdr3_nt: TGCGCCAGCAGCCGCGCGGAGGGTGGCAATGAGCAGTTCTTC
cdr3_aa: CASSRAEGGNEQFF

clone_size: many
j_call: TRBJ2-7
cdr3_length: 13
d_call: TRBD2
v_call: TRBV19
cdr3_nt: TGTGCCAGTAGTTCCTGGACTAGCTTCGAGCAGTACTTC
cdr3_aa: CASSSWTSFEQYF

clone_size: many
j_call: TRBJ1-2
cdr3_length: 14
d_call: TRBD1
v_call: TRBV20-1
cdr3_nt: TGCAGTGCTAGGGGCAGGGGGCAGGACTATGGCTACACCTTC
cdr3_aa: CSARGRGQDYGYTF

clone_size: many
j_call: TRBJ2-2
cdr3_length: 15
d_call: .
v_call: TRBV19
cdr3_nt: TGTGCCAGTAGTATAGCCGAAGCCCGCACCGGGGAGCTGTTTTTT
cdr3_aa: CASSIAEARTGELFF

clone_size: many
j_call: TRBJ1-4
cdr3_length: 15
d_call: TRBD1
v_call: TRBV12-3/TRBV12-4
cdr3_nt: TGTGCCAGCAGTTTAGCCCCACAGGGGCGTGAAAAACTGTTTTTT
cdr3_aa: CASSLAPQGREKLFF

clone_size: few
j_call: TRBJ2-5
cdr3_length: 15
d_call: .
v_call: TRBV28
cdr3_nt: TGTGCCAGCAGCCAGGTCAGCGAGTACCAAGAGACCCAGTACTTC
cdr3_aa: CASSQVSEYQETQYF

clone_size: few
j_call: TRBJ1-2
cdr3_length: 9
d_call: .
v_call: TRBV9
cdr3_nt: TGTGCCAGGGGGCGTCACTACACCTTC
cdr3_aa: CARGRHYTF

clone_size: many
j_call: TRBJ2-7
cdr3_length: 13
d_call: .
v_call: TRBV20-1
cdr3_nt: TGCAGTGCTAGACAAACAGGGATCCACGAGCAGTACTTC
cdr3_aa: CSARQTGIHEQYF

clone_size: .
j_call: TRBJ2-5
cdr3_length: 12
d_call: .
v_call: TRBV10-2
cdr3_nt: TGCGCCAGCAGTGAGTCTGGTGAGACCCAGTACTTC
cdr3_aa: CASSESGETQYF

clone_size: .
j_call: TRBJ1-1
cdr3_length: 14
d_call: .
v_call: TRBV20-1
cdr3_nt: TGCAGTGCATTAACAGGGTCTGGGCTTGCTGAAGCTTTCTTT
cdr3_aa: CSALTGSGLAEAFF